Below, 8 T cell receptor beta chains from the same sample are listed, as sequenced in a study of cytomegalovirus exposure and HLA in healthy donors. PCR amplification relied on 60 Vbeta primers (plus 13 Jbeta primers). Data came from immunoSEQ multiplex PCR; TCRdb stores just in-frame clones and leaves some out. The table has some 130,000 clones, approximately 80% seen once; the top ten hold around 2.2%. The sample consisted of PBMCs. Every receptor here comes from a man aged 25-45 years in good health and CMV-seronegative.

The rearrangement uses TRBV19 and TRBJ1-3; possible D gene TRBD1, 5 bases. V shed 8 bases and J shed 5 bases, with 10 bases lying between them. This CDR3 spans 12 amino acids. Per the germline V gene, CDR1 is LNHDA and CDR2 is SQIVND (reference sequence). The CDR3 DNA sequence: TGTGCCAGTCGGGCAGGGAGAAACACCATATATTTT. Its translation is CASRAGRNTIYF.

The J gene is TRBJ2-3, the V gene TRBV30; 9 positions match TRBD2. Germline V CDR1 and CDR2: GTSNPN, SVGIG (reference sequence). The length of the CDR3 is 20 residues. J gave up 2 bases and V 0 bases, and 18 bases lay outside the gene matches. The CDR3 nucleotides are TGTGCCTGGAGTGTTGAGTATCGGCTAGCGGGACCCTACACCACAGATACGCAGTATTTT. Residues: CAWSVEYRLAGPYTTDTQYF.

J is TRBJ2-1 and V is TRBV14, with a weak D call TRBD2 (5 bases). This CDR3 has 16 residues. V was cut by 4 bases and J by 9 bases, with 22 bases left in between. The V gene's germline CDR1 is SGHDN and CDR2 FVKESK. The CDR3 loop is CASSPPGFGGRGEQFF. The DNA for the CDR3 is TGTGCCAGCAGCCCCCCCGGGTTCGGAGGTCGTGGTGAGCAGTTCTTC.

By share, this clone counts as medium-sized. The rearrangement uses TRBV7-9 and TRBJ2-7; the match to TRBD1 covers 7 bases. Trimming cost V 5 bases and J 6 bases; bases outside gene matches: 13. The germline gives CDR1 SEHNR, CDR2 FQNEAQ (reference sequence). This CDR3 comprises 15 residues. As DNA, the CDR3 is TGTGCCAGCAGCCGCCTTGGGACAGATGTAGCCGAGCAGTACTTC. This translates into CASSRLGTDVAEQYF.

The V gene is TRBV6-5, the J gene TRBJ1-2; 7 nucleotides match TRBD1. V lost 0 bases and J lost 4; bases outside the gene matches: 5. Germline lookup yields CDR1 MNHEY and CDR2 SVGAGI. The CDR3 runs 15 residues. The CDR3, as DNA: TGTGCCAGCAGTTACTCGGGACAGTTTTTCTATGGCTACACCTTC. It encodes CASSYSGQFFYGYTF.

The chain couples TRBV28 to TRBJ2-7, with D perhaps TRBD2 (6 bases). From germline, CDR1 is MDHEN and CDR2 SYDVKM. The CDR3 length is 15 residues. V lost 5 bases, J lost 4 bases, and 18 bases lay in between. The CDR3 loop reads CASSPPGGSAYEQYF. The CDR3 bases are TGTGCCAGCAGTCCACCTGGGGGGAGTGCGTACGAGCAGTACTTC. Complete variable domain (other parts from reference TRBV28 and TRBJ2-7): DVKVTQSSRYLVKRTGEKVFLECVQDMDHENMFWYRQDPGLGLRLIYFSYDVKMKEKGDIPEGYSVSREKKERFSLILESASTNQTSMYLCASSPPGGSAYEQYFGPGTRLTVT.

The rearrangement links TRBV6-5 to TRBJ1-1; 9 bases are shared with TRBD1. V lost 5 bases and J lost 4; bases outside the gene matches: 8. The CDR3 consists of 15 residues. CDR1 and CDR2 (germline): MNHEY, SVGAGI. The CDR3 protein is CASSGTGRNGTEAFF. DNA for the CDR3: TGTGCCAGCAGTGGGACAGGGCGGAACGGCACTGAAGCTTTCTTT.

The chain combines TRBV7-2 with TRBJ2-7, with D tentatively TRBD2 (6 bases). The CDR3 loop spans 14 amino acids. Between the trimmed V and J ends, which lost 1 base and 5 bases, there was a span of 12 bases. The germline CDR1 and CDR2 sequences are SGHTA and FQGNSA. The CDR3 sequence is CASSLGGRNHEQYF. The CDR3 region has the DNA TGTGCCAGCAGCTTAGGAGGGAGGAACCACGAGCAGTACTTC.